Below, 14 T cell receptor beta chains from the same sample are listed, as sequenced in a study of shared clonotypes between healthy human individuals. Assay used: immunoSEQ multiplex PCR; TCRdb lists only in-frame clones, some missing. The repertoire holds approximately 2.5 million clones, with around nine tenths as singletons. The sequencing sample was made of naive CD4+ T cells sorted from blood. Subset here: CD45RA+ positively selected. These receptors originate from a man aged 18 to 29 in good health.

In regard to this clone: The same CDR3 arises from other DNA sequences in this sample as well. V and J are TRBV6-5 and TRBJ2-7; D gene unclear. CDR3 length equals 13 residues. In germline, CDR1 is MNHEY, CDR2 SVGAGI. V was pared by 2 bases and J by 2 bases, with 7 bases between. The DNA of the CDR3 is TGTGCCAGCAGTTACGGGGTAACCTACGAGCAGTACTTC. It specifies CASSYGVTYEQYF.

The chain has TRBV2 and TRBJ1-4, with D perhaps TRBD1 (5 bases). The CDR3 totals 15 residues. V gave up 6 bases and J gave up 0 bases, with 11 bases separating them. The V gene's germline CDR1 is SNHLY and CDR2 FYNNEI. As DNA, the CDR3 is TGTGCCAGCAGGACAGAAGCCGCAACTAATGAAAAACTGTTTTTT. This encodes CASRTEAATNEKLFF.

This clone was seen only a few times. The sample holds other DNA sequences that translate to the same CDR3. In DNA, the CDR3 is TGTGCCAGCAGCTTGGGGGTGACTAGTGGGTACAATGAGCAGTTCTTC. This gives the protein CASSLGVTSGYNEQFF. The chain combines TRBV5-4 with TRBJ2-1; a possible D gene is TRBD2 (6 bases). CDR1 SGHNT and CDR2 YYREEE come from the germline V gene (reference sequence). V gave up 0 bases and J gave up 4 bases, with 14 bases separating them. This CDR3 is built from 16 residues.

CDR3 nucleotides: TGTGCCAGCAGCTTCATCCGCAGTGGGGGCACCGGGGAGCTGTTTTTT. Its protein is CASSFIRSGGTGELFF. The V call is TRBV11-3, the J call TRBJ2-2; tentatively, D is TRBD1 or TRBD2 (5 bases each). The CDR3 is 16 amino acids. The ends were cut back, 3 bases at V and 4 bases at J, with 15 bases in the middle. The V gene's germline CDR1 is SGHNT and CDR2 YENEEA.

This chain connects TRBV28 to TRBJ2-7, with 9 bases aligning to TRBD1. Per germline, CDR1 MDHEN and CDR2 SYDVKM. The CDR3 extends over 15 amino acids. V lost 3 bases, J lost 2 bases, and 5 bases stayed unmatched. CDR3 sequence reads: CASSFPGTGPYEQYF. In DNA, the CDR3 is TGTGCCAGCAGTTTCCCCGGGACAGGGCCCTACGAGCAGTACTTC.

CDR3 protein: CASSPGGIREKLFF. The CDR3 nucleotides are TGTGCCAGCAGCCCCGGGGGTATTCGGGAAAAACTGTTTTTT. The J gene is TRBJ1-4, the V gene TRBV7-9; D possibly corresponds to TRBD1 (5 bases). Germline V gene sequence: CDR1 SEHNR, CDR2 FQNEAQ (reference sequence). This CDR3 comprises 14 residues. Trimming shortened V by 5 bases and J by 8 bases, and 15 bases separated the two germline ends. Combining the CDR3 with reference TRBV7-9 and TRBJ1-4 gives the whole variable domain DTGVSQNPRHKITKRGQNVTFRCDPISEHNRLYWYRQTLGQGPEFLTYFQNEAQLEKSRLLSDRFSAERPKGSFSTLEIQRTEQGDSAMYLCASSPGGIREKLFFGSGTQLSVL.

CDR3 DNA sequence: TGTGCCAGCAGTTACAGCGGGAGGGCAATAGATGAGCAGTTCTTC. This codes for CASSYSGRAIDEQFF. This chain uses TRBV6-5 with TRBJ2-1; 10 bases agree with TRBD2. The CDR3 extends over 15 amino acids. CDR1 is MNHEY and CDR2 is SVGAGI in the germline V gene. The trim removed 2 bases at V and 8 bases at J, leaving 6 bases unmatched.

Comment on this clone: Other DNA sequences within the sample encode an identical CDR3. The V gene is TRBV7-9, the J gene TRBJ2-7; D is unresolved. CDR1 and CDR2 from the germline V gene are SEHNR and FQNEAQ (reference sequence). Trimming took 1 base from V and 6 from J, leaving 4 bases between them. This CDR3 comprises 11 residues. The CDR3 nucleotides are TGTGCCAGCAGCTTAGTCGGCGAGCAGTACTTC. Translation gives CASSLVGEQYF.

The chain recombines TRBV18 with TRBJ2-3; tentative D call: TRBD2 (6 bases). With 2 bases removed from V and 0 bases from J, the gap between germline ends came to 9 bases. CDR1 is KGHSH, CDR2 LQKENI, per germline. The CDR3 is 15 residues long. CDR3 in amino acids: CASSPGGASTDTQYF. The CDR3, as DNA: TGTGCCAGCTCACCAGGAGGGGCTAGCACAGATACGCAGTATTTT. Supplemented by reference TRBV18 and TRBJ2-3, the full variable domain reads NAGVMQNPRHLVRRRGQEARLRCSPMKGHSHVYWYRQLPEEGLKFMVYLQKENIIDESGMPKERFSAEFPKEGPSILRIQQVVRGDSAAYFCASSPGGASTDTQYFGPGTRLTVL.

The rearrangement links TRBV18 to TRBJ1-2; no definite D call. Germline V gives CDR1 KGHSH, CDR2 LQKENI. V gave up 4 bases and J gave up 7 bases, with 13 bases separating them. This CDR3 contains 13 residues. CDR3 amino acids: CASSLNSEIGYTF. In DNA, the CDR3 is TGTGCCAGCTCACTCAACTCTGAGATTGGCTACACCTTC. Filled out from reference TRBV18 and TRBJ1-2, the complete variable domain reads NAGVMQNPRHLVRRRGQEARLRCSPMKGHSHVYWYRQLPEEGLKFMVYLQKENIIDESGMPKERFSAEFPKEGPSILRIQQVVRGDSAAYFCASSLNSEIGYTFGSGTRLTVV.

CDR3 in DNA: TGTGCCAGCAGCTTAGTTACTCCAGGGGAGCAGTTCTTC. Amino acid sequence: CASSLVTPGEQFF. The chain links TRBV7-6 to TRBJ2-1, with D tentatively TRBD1 (5 bases). The CDR3 is made up of 13 amino acids. V shed 1 base and J shed 10 bases, with 11 bases lying between them. Germline lookup yields CDR1 SGHVS and CDR2 FNYEAQ.

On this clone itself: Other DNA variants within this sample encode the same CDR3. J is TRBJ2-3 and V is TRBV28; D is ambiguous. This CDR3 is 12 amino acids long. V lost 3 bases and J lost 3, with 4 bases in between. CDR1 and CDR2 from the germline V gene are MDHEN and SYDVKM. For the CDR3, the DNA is TGTGCCAGCAGTTTGACTACAGATACGCAGTATTTT. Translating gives CASSLTTDTQYF. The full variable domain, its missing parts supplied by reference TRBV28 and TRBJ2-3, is DVKVTQSSRYLVKRTGEKVFLECVQDMDHENMFWYRQDPGLGLRLIYFSYDVKMKEKGDIPEGYSVSREKKERFSLILESASTNQTSMYLCASSLTTDTQYFGPGTRLTVL.

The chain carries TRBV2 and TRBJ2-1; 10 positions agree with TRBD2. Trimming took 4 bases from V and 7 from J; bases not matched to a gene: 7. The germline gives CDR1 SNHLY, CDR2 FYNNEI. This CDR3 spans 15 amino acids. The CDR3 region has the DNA TGTGCCAGCAGTGCCACTAGCGGGGCGCCGAATGAGCAGTTCTTC. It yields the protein CASSATSGAPNEQFF.

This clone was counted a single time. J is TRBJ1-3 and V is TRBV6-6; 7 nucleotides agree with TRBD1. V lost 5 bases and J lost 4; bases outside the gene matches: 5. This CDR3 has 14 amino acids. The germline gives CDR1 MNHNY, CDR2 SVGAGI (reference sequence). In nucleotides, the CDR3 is TGTGCCAGCAGTCTTACAGGGGTCGGAAACACCATATATTTT. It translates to CASSLTGVGNTIYF.